What follows are 5 T cell receptor beta chains derived from one specimen sequenced in a study of vaccination effects on CD4 cells after COVID-19. No antigens are known for them. Only in-frame clones appear in the TCRdb table, and some are missing; sequencing was by immunoSEQ multiplex PCR. The sample records around 63,000 clones, around 75% being singletons. Under the ViraFEST assay, PBMC were stimulated with viral peptide pools so that antigen-specific CD4+ T cells expanded. Sequencing was performed afterwards. Once cultured for 10 to 11 days, the cells underwent separation to obtain CD4+ T cells. Vaccinated recipients, who were negative for nucleocapsid antibodies, had no history of SARS-CoV-2 infection. Specimen: CD4+ T cells from PBMCs cultured with HCoV-OC43 spike peptides, collected before COVID-19 vaccination. The subset: HCoV-OC43 spike overlapping peptide pool stimulation. The receptors were gathered from a human donor who received a COVID-19 vaccine.

The rearrangement uses TRBV3-1 (or the pseudogene TRBV3-2) and TRBJ2-3; D is ambiguous. Germline-derived CDR1 and CDR2 are LGHDT and YNNKEL (reference sequence). V was trimmed by 4 bases and J by 6 bases, leaving 8 bases between them. The CDR3 totals 12 residues. The DNA of the CDR3 is TGTGCCAGCAGCCGCGGTACCGATACGCAGTATTTT. Protein sequence: CASSRGTDTQYF.

The chain is built from TRBV7-9 and TRBJ1-3, with D uncertain. V gave up 1 base and J gave up 7 bases, with 8 bases separating them. In germline, CDR1 is SEHNR, CDR2 FQNEAQ (reference sequence). The CDR3 has 13 residues. The chain's CDR3 is CASSLVSVNTIYF. The CDR3 DNA follows: TGTGCCAGCAGCTTAGTTAGCGTGAACACCATATATTTT.

This clone came up a few times. V and J are TRBV3-1 (or the pseudogene TRBV3-2) and TRBJ2-1, with D hard to call. From germline, CDR1 is LGHDT and CDR2 YNNKEL (reference sequence). Trimming removed 6 bases from V and 4 bases from J, with 4 bases in between. The CDR3 consists of 11 residues. CDR3 amino acids: CASRYYNEQFF. Here the CDR3 DNA reads TGTGCCAGCAGATATTACAATGAGCAGTTCTTC.

J is TRBJ2-1 and V is TRBV7-9; D gene ambiguous. In germline, CDR1 is SEHNR, CDR2 FQNEAQ (reference sequence). The CDR3 extends over 12 amino acids. V was clipped by 7 bases and J by 5 bases, with 9 bases between them. CDR3 sequence (DNA): TGTGCCAGCACCCGCCTGGACAATGAGCAGTTCTTC. Translation gives CASTRLDNEQFF. Based on the CDR3 plus reference TRBV7-9 and TRBJ2-1, the full variable domain is DTGVSQNPRHKITKRGQNVTFRCDPISEHNRLYWYRQTLGQGPEFLTYFQNEAQLEKSRLLSDRFSAERPKGSFSTLEIQRTEQGDSAMYLCASTRLDNEQFFGPGTRLTVL.

The chain is built from TRBV30 and TRBJ1-6; 8 bases map to TRBD1. Trimming removed 5 bases from V and 4 bases from J; junction bases left unmatched: 4. CDR1 is GTSNPN, CDR2 SVGIG, per germline (reference sequence). The CDR3 consists of 14 residues. CDR3 nucleotides: TGTGCCTGGGAAGGGACAGGATATAATTCACCCCTCCACTTT. Translation gives CAWEGTGYNSPLHF.